The 26 T cell receptor beta chains presented below share a single source sample, sequenced in a study of OX40 agonist ivuxolimab in advanced cancers. Produced via immunoSEQ multiplex PCR; TCRdb's table is partial and in-frame only. The sample includes tens of thousands of clones, approximately 88% of them seen just once. The sample consisted of CD4+ or CD8+ T cells sorted from blood, taken in a trial of the OX40 agonist ivuxolimab. Receptors originate from an adult with an advanced solid tumor such as melanoma, head and neck, liver or kidney cancer.

Here the CDR3 DNA reads TGTGCCAGCAGCTTAGGGGAACGGGAGTTCACAGATACGCAGTATTTT. As protein: CASSLGEREFTDTQYF. The chain uses TRBV11-2 and TRBJ2-3; D perhaps matches TRBD2 (6 bases). Trimming shortened V by 1 base and J by 2 bases, and 13 bases separated the two germline ends. Germline V gene lookup returns CDR1 SGHAT and CDR2 FQNNGV. CDR3 length: 16 amino acids.

A single count supports this clone. This chain links TRBV5-6 with TRBJ1-2; TRBD1 might be the D (5 bases). Germline V lookup: CDR1 SGHDT, CDR2 YYEEEE. V lost 4 bases and J lost 0, with 22 bases in between. CDR3 length: 18 amino acids. CDR3 residues: CASSLTRAGLNPNYGYTF. As DNA, the CDR3 is TGTGCCAGCAGCCTAACAAGGGCAGGGCTGAATCCTAACTATGGCTACACCTTC.

The chain employs TRBV10-2 and TRBJ2-1; D is undetermined. The CDR3 totals 16 residues. The V gene lost 0 bases and the J gene lost 6 bases, with 15 bases spanning the gap. Germline assignment: CDR1 WSHSY and CDR2 SAAADI. This chain's CDR3 is CASSESWGRAVNEQFF. The CDR3 DNA is TGCGCCAGCAGTGAGTCTTGGGGTAGGGCCGTCAATGAGCAGTTCTTC.

The chain has TRBV19 and TRBJ1-5, with no clear D. This CDR3 is 13 amino acids long. Germline V gene sequence: CDR1 LNHDA, CDR2 SQIVND (reference sequence). Trimming left V 10 bases short and J 7 bases short, with 17 bases between. The CDR3 DNA sequence: TGTGCCACCGCACCCCCACTCTTCCAGCCCCAGCATTTT. Its translation: CATAPPLFQPQHF.

This sequence joins TRBV5-1 and TRBJ2-3; D not resolved. The germline V gene encodes CDR1 SGHRS and CDR2 YFSETQ. This CDR3 has 15 residues. V lost 5 bases, J lost 0 bases, and 13 bases lay in between. The CDR3 region is CASRSRWGSTDTQYF. Here the CDR3 DNA reads TGCGCCAGCAGATCTAGATGGGGTAGCACAGATACGCAGTATTTT.

The rearrangement joins TRBV7-9 to TRBJ2-5; TRBD2 might be the D (6 bases). This CDR3 contains 14 residues. The V gene lost 5 bases and the J gene lost 0 bases, with 10 bases spanning the gap. Germline V lookup: CDR1 SEHNR, CDR2 FQNEAQ (reference sequence). CDR3 nucleotides: TGTGCCAGCAGCAGGCGACTAGACCAAGAGACCCAGTACTTC. The encoded protein is CASSRRLDQETQYF. Drawing the rest from reference TRBV7-9 and TRBJ2-5, the complete variable domain is DTGVSQNPRHKITKRGQNVTFRCDPISEHNRLYWYRQTLGQGPEFLTYFQNEAQLEKSRLLSDRFSAERPKGSFSTLEIQRTEQGDSAMYLCASSRRLDQETQYFGPGTRLLVL.

This rearrangement joins TRBV11-1 to TRBJ2-1; TRBD2 matches at 9 bases. In germline, CDR1 is SGHAT, CDR2 FQDESV (reference sequence). The CDR3 has 15 amino acids. J gave up 0 bases and V 5 bases, and 2 bases lay outside the gene matches. This CDR3 reads CASSRSGSSYNEQFF. CDR3 DNA sequence: TGTGCCAGCAGCCGTAGCGGGAGCTCCTACAATGAGCAGTTCTTC.

The chain links TRBV18 to TRBJ2-5, with TRBD1 as a possible D gene (6 bases). The CDR3 totals 15 residues. V lost 3 bases and J 0 bases, leaving 11 bases between the germline ends. Germline V gene data show CDR1 as KGHSH and CDR2 as LQKENI. The CDR3 DNA reads TGTGCCAGCTCACCGCTTACAGGGTACCAAGAGACCCAGTACTTC. This gives the protein CASSPLTGYQETQYF.

The rearrangement joins TRBV10-3 to TRBJ2-1, with D unresolved. V dropped 3 bases and J dropped 0 bases, with 12 bases sitting between them. Germline V lookup: CDR1 ENHRY, CDR2 SYGVKD. CDR3 length equals 16 residues. In nucleotides, the CDR3 is TGTGCCATCAGTGACCTATTTCGGAGCTCCTACAATGAGCAGTTCTTC. It codes for CAISDLFRSSYNEQFF.

The gene calls are TRBV7-9 and TRBJ2-3, with TRBD2 matching 9 bases. Germline CDR1 SEHNR, CDR2 FQNEAQ (reference sequence). The CDR3 consists of 15 residues. The ends lost 2 bases at V and 0 bases at J; junction bases unmatched: 0. CDR3 nucleotide sequence: TGTGCCAGCAGCTTAACTAGCGGGAGCACAGATACGCAGTATTTT. Its translation: CASSLTSGSTDTQYF. The variable domain in full, completed from reference TRBV7-9 and TRBJ2-3, reads DTGVSQNPRHKITKRGQNVTFRCDPISEHNRLYWYRQTLGQGPEFLTYFQNEAQLEKSRLLSDRFSAERPKGSFSTLEIQRTEQGDSAMYLCASSLTSGSTDTQYFGPGTRLTVL.

The chain employs TRBV4-2 and TRBJ2-2; 9 nucleotides agree with TRBD2. Germline CDR1 and CDR2: LGHNA and YNFKEQ. CDR3 length: 16 amino acids. V gave up 4 bases and J gave up 6 bases; unmatched junction bases: 9. The CDR3 spells CASSRGGSGSAGELFF. The CDR3 DNA reads as TGTGCCAGCAGCCGCGGGGGTAGCGGGAGTGCCGGGGAGCTGTTTTTT.

The rearrangement joins TRBV18 to TRBJ1-2, with 7 bases matching TRBD1. CDR1 KGHSH and CDR2 LQKENI come from the germline V gene. The CDR3 extends over 14 amino acids. The V gene end was trimmed by 4 bases and the J gene end by 4 bases; junction bases not matched to a gene: 6. CDR3 amino acids: CASSLGTAGYGYTF. The CDR3 DNA reads as TGTGCCAGCTCACTCGGGACAGCAGGCTATGGCTACACCTTC.

CDR3 amino acids: CASSRTSGRDSSYNEQFF. The DNA of the CDR3 is TGTGCCAGCAGCCGGACTAGCGGGAGGGATAGCTCCTACAATGAGCAGTTCTTC. The chain is built from TRBV4-2 and TRBJ2-1; TRBD2 matches at 15 bases. The CDR3 extends over 18 amino acids. Losses at the gene ends were 4 bases for V and 0 bases for J; bases not matched to a gene: 4. Per the germline V gene, CDR1 is LGHNA and CDR2 is YNFKEQ.

This clone was seen repeatedly, ten times or more. The V gene is TRBV18, the J gene TRBJ2-5; perhaps TRBD1 as D (6 bases). Germline-derived CDR1 and CDR2 are KGHSH and LQKENI. This CDR3 has 13 residues. V lost 3 bases, J lost 4 bases, and 9 bases lay in between. The CDR3 is CASSPRQAETQYF. The CDR3 nucleotides read TGTGCCAGCTCACCGCGACAGGCAGAGACCCAGTACTTC.

V gene TRBV5-5 combines with J gene TRBJ1-5; 8 bases match TRBD1. In germline, CDR1 is SGHKS, CDR2 YYEKEE (reference sequence). J was trimmed by 7 bases and V by 0 bases; bases with no gene match: 9. CDR3 length: 16 amino acids. CDR3 in amino acids: CASSLAGGRGEQPQHF. The DNA for the CDR3 is TGTGCCAGCAGCTTGGCAGGGGGCAGGGGCGAGCAGCCCCAGCATTTT.

The chain is built from TRBV18 and TRBJ1-5, with D maybe TRBD1 (6 bases). Germline lookup yields CDR1 KGHSH and CDR2 LQKENI. Trimming took 4 bases from V and 3 from J, leaving 10 bases between them. The CDR3 covers 14 residues. Here the CDR3 DNA reads TGTGCCAGCTCACTCCAGGGGAACAATCAGCCCCAGCATTTT. Its protein is CASSLQGNNQPQHF. The full variable domain, rest sourced from reference TRBV18 and TRBJ1-5, is NAGVMQNPRHLVRRRGQEARLRCSPMKGHSHVYWYRQLPEEGLKFMVYLQKENIIDESGMPKERFSAEFPKEGPSILRIQQVVRGDSAAYFCASSLQGNNQPQHFGDGTRLSIL.

This chain links TRBV7-2 with TRBJ2-1; 7 nucleotides line up with TRBD1. V shed 7 bases, J shed 7 bases, and the junction held 4 bases outside the gene matches. The CDR3 is 12 amino acids. Germline CDR1 SGHTA, CDR2 FQGNSA. The CDR3 is CASTLTGNEQFF. The CDR3 DNA reads as TGTGCCAGCACCTTGACAGGGAATGAGCAGTTCTTC.

J is TRBJ2-7 and V is TRBV7-2; TRBD2 matches at 7 bases. With V trimmed by 5 bases and J by 3 bases, 4 bases remained unmatched. Looked up from germline, CDR1 is SGHTA and CDR2 is FQGNSA. The CDR3 has 13 residues. The CDR3 DNA reads as TGTGCCAGCAGCCTTCGGACTAGCTACGAGCAGTACTTC. Its protein is CASSLRTSYEQYF.

V and J are TRBV4-1 and TRBJ2-3; 7 nucleotides line up with TRBD1. The trim removed 4 bases at V and 1 base at J, leaving 8 bases unmatched. Germline V gives CDR1 MGHRA, CDR2 YSYEKL. This CDR3 has 16 amino acids. The CDR3 DNA follows: TGCGCCAGCAGCCTCGGTAGGGGGCTCGGCACAGATACGCAGTATTTT. It yields the protein CASSLGRGLGTDTQYF.

This clone appeared once. V gene TRBV6-1 combines with J gene TRBJ2-1; 10 bases map to TRBD2. The CDR3 has 17 amino acids. Trimming removed 1 base from V and 8 bases from J; junction bases left unmatched: 11. Germline lookup yields CDR1 MNHNS and CDR2 SASEGT. The CDR3 reads CASSEVWGSGRADEQFF. The CDR3 DNA follows: TGTGCCAGCAGTGAAGTTTGGGGGAGCGGGAGGGCCGATGAGCAGTTCTTC.

The chain links TRBV29-1 to TRBJ1-5; 10 bases are shared with TRBD1. There are 16 residues in the CDR3. The junction had 7 bases not matched to a gene; V was cut back by 4 bases and J by 1 base. CDR1 and CDR2 from the germline V gene are SQVTM and ANQGSEA. CDR3 DNA: TGCAGCGTTGGGGGACAGGGGAGATCGAGCAATCAGCCCCAGCATTTT. It specifies CSVGGQGRSSNQPQHF. The entire variable domain, with the rest obtained from reference TRBV29-1 and TRBJ1-5, is as follows: SAVISQKPSRDICQRGTSLTIQCQVDSQVTMMFWYRQQPGQSLTLIATANQGSEATYESGFVIDKFPISRPNLTFSTLTVSNMSPEDSSIYLCSVGGQGRSSNQPQHFGDGTRLSIL.

The V gene is TRBV4-1, the J gene TRBJ2-3; TRBD2 aligns across 9 bases. Trimming cost V 0 bases and J 2 bases; bases outside gene matches: 6. This CDR3 comprises 17 residues. Germline assignment: CDR1 MGHRA and CDR2 YSYEKL. CDR3 loop: CASSQEAREGPTDTQYF. Written as DNA, the CDR3 is TGCGCCAGCAGCCAAGAGGCGCGGGAGGGCCCCACAGATACGCAGTATTTT.

This rearrangement joins TRBV6-5 to TRBJ2-1, with 7 bases aligning to TRBD1. With V trimmed by 2 bases and J by 0 bases, 4 bases remained unmatched. This CDR3 comprises 16 residues. The V gene's germline CDR1 is MNHEY and CDR2 SVGAGI. The CDR3 is CASSYEAGGSYNEQFF. The CDR3 DNA is TGTGCCAGCAGTTACGAGGCAGGGGGCTCCTACAATGAGCAGTTCTTC.

V gene TRBV14 combines with J gene TRBJ2-2, with D perhaps assigned TRBD1 or TRBD2 (6 bases each). V lost 0 bases and J lost 7, with 12 bases in between. Germline V gene data show CDR1 as SGHDN and CDR2 as FVKESK. This CDR3 contains 15 residues. CDR3 residues: CASSQDRGGYGELFF. DNA for the CDR3: TGTGCCAGCAGCCAAGATCGAGGGGGGTACGGGGAGCTGTTTTTT. Full variable domain (remainder filled in from reference TRBV14 and TRBJ2-2): EAGVTQFPSHSVIEKGQTVTLRCDPISGHDNLYWYRRVMGKEIKFLLHFVKESKQDESGMPNNRFLAERTGGTYSTLKVQPAELEDSGVYFCASSQDRGGYGELFFGEGSRLTVL.

This sequence joins TRBV6-1 and TRBJ1-5; D is undetermined. The germline V and J ends were trimmed by 1 base and 2 bases, with 9 bases remaining between them. There are 15 residues in the CDR3. In germline, CDR1 is MNHNS, CDR2 SASEGT. The CDR3 DNA sequence: TGTGCCAGCAGTGAAGAGCGCCAGCGCAATCAGCCCCAGCATTTT. Residues: CASSEERQRNQPQHF.

The gene calls are TRBV5-6 and TRBJ2-3, with 9 bases matching TRBD2. Unmatched junction bases numbered 7, after V lost 4 bases and J lost 4 bases. The CDR3 totals 15 residues. Germline CDR1 reads SGHDT; CDR2 reads YYEEEE. The chain's CDR3 is CASSGLAGVSDTQYF. In DNA form, the CDR3 reads TGTGCCAGCAGCGGATTAGCGGGAGTTTCAGATACGCAGTATTTT.